The source of this T cell receptor beta chain is a study of shared clonotypes between healthy human individuals. In germline, CDR1 is KGHSH, CDR2 LQKENI. The V segment lost 0 bases and the J segment 5 bases; nucleotides outside the gene matches: 10. This CDR3 is built from 18 residues. Libraries were prepared by immunoSEQ multiplex PCR; TCRdb keeps only in-frame clonotypes and omits some of them. This sample has fewer than 1.4 million clones, with more than 75% found just once. The receptor was derived from a man aged 18 to 30 in good health. Some clones in this sample may be carry-over from other donors' samples. The chain joins TRBV18 to TRBJ2-6; 7 bases align to TRBD1. Sequences were obtained from memory CD4+ T cells from PBMCs. Indicated subset: CD45RA-negative fraction. The CDR3: CASSPPRVQGYWANVLTF. The CDR3 region has the DNA TGTGCCAGCTCACCACCGAGGGTACAGGGGTATTGGGCCAACGTCCTGACTTTC.